This TCR beta chain appears in the sequencing data of a study of T cells in localized non-small cell lung cancer. The table came from immunoSEQ multiplex PCR; TCRdb's copy has only in-frame clones and leaves some out. The repertoire consists of fewer than 40,000 clones, with 93% occurring once and the leading ten covering 7% to 9%. Broader study findings: Out of the top 100 tumor clones, a median around 50 were seen in adjacent lung.

Regarding this clone: The antigen remains undetermined.

Germline lookup yields CDR1 MDHEN and CDR2 SYDVKM. CDR3 length: 14 amino acids. With 4 bases removed from V and 2 bases from J, the gap between germline ends came to 11 bases. The genes are TRBV28 and TRBJ1-1; possibly TRBD1 for D (6 bases). The receptor was derived from a female donor at least 60 years old with stage I lung adenocarcinoma. The specimen was peripheral blood, collected before any cancer treatment. This chain's CDR3 is CASSWTATNTEAFF. In nucleotides, the CDR3 is TGTGCCAGCAGTTGGACAGCAACTAACACTGAAGCTTTCTTT. Combining the CDR3 with reference TRBV28 and TRBJ1-1 gives the whole variable domain DVKVTQSSRYLVKRTGEKVFLECVQDMDHENMFWYRQDPGLGLRLIYFSYDVKMKEKGDIPEGYSVSREKKERFSLILESASTNQTSMYLCASSWTATNTEAFFGQGTRLTVV.